This T cell receptor beta chain originates from a study of technical replicates of blood from several donors listed by TCRdb under 2017. Libraries were constructed by the immunoSEQ multiplex PCR assay. As stored in TCRdb, this immuneACCESS dataset retains in-frame rearrangements with V and J assigned. A fraction of the clones does not appear; measured against another copy, unresolved V genes explain less than half of the discrepancy, and the remainder lacks a known reason. For this sample the table gives some 76,000 clones, of which 95% to 99% were detected only once. Around 0.22% of the sample lies in the top ten. A note on this clone: Its binding antigen is unknown. One base away there is no much larger clone; base qualities are not given.

Reading the germline V gene gives CDR1 SNHLY and CDR2 FYNNEI. V has 7 bases trimmed and J has 8 bases trimmed; junction bases matching no gene number 7. From the cysteine up to the phenylalanine, the CDR3 has a length of 12 residues. The kept DNA is CDR3 alone, 36 bases in frame from the first base. The chain was built from TRBV2 and TRBJ1-2; TRBD1 fits 7 bases in the junction. This receptor was identified in a human donor in good health. The sample comprised T cells isolated from PBMCs. The sequenced DNA: TGTGCCAGCACTTTACAGGGGTTGGGCTACACCTTC. Its amino acids are CASTLQGLGYTF.